This T cell receptor (beta chain) comes out of a study of post-analysis software for immune sequencing data. The study's findings and limits: In patients, roughly 5 TRBV segments were more frequent than in controls, with TRBV5-6, TRBV5-1 and TRBV20-1 among them. People with multiple sclerosis had a significantly lower normalized Chao1 diversity than controls did. Samples from a shared batch, those prepared together, strongly co-clustered by F measure.

TCR beta cDNA libraries had unique molecular identifiers. T cells, roughly 0.9 to 11 million of them, yielded some 510,000 cDNA molecules. TCRdb ran MiXCR on the PCR reads and lists one entry per CDR3 protein. The data show roughly 620,000 distinct CDR3 sequences, with 44% seen just once and over 1.5% held by the top ten. This clonotype was recorded a few times. Its antigen is as yet unknown. This CDR3 has 12 amino acids. The V and J ends lost 5 bases and 7 bases respectively, with 14 bases between them. Germline CDR1 is GTSNPN and CDR2 is SVGIG (reference sequence). Sequences were obtained from blood. The source of this sequence is a girl aged 10-17 years with multiple sclerosis. The chain joins TRBV30 to TRBJ1-2; D is possibly TRBD1 (6 bases). CDR3 sequence (DNA): TGTGCCTGGGCCGGGGGCGCCTCTGGCTACACCTTC. This translates into CAWAGGASGYTF.